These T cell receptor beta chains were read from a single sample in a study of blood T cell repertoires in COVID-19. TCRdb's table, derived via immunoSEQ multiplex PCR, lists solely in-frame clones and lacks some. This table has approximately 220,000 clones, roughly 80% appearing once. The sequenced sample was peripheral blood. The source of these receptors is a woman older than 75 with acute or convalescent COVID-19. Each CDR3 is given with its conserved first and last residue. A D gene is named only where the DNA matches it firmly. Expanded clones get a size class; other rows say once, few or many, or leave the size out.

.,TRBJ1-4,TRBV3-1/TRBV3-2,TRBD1,CASSQKQGREKLFF,TGTGCCAGCAGCCAAAAACAGGGGCGCGAAAAACTGTTTTTT
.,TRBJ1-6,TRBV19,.,CASHPPGSYNSPLHF,TGTGCCAGTCACCCGCCAGGCTCCTATAATTCACCCCTCCACTTT
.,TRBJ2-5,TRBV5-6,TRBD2,CASSLAGGPGETQYF,TGTGCCAGCAGCTTGGCGGGGGGGCCTGGGGAGACCCAGTACTTC
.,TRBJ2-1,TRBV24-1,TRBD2,CATSDFRTSGNNEQFF,TGTGCCACCAGTGATTTTCGGACTAGCGGAAACAATGAGCAGTTCTTC
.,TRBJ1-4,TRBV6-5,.,CASEGAANEKLFF,TGTGCCAGCGAGGGAGCCGCTAATGAAAAACTGTTTTTT
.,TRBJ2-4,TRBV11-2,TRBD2,CASSPRTSKNIQYF,TGTGCCAGCAGCCCGAGGACTAGCAAAAACATTCAGTACTTC
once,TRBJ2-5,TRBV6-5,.,CASRLQGQETQYF,TGTGCCAGCAGACTGCAGGGGCAAGAGACCCAGTACTTC
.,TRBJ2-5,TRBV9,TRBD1,CASKGGAETQYF,TGTGCCAGCAAAGGGGGCGCGGAGACCCAGTACTTC
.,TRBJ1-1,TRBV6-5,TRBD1,CASSYDRGRAVRAFF,TGTGCCAGCAGTTACGACAGGGGCCGGGCGGTAAGAGCTTTCTTT
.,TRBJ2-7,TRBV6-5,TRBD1,CASSHPGGRAREQYF,TGTGCCAGCAGTCACCCAGGGGGCCGGGCAAGAGAGCAGTACTTC
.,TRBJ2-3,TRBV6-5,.,CASSYSSGSTDTQYF,TGTGCCAGCAGTTACTCGAGCGGGAGCACAGATACGCAGTATTTT
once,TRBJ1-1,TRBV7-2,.,CASSSPTMGNTEAFF,TGTGCCAGCAGCTCCCCAACCATGGGCAACACTGAAGCTTTCTTT
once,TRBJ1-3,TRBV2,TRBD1,CASSFRGEGNTIYF,TGTGCCAGCAGCTTCAGGGGGGAAGGAAACACCATATATTTT
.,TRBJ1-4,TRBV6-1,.,CASRPTGGDEKLFF,TGTGCCAGCAGACCAACGGGAGGAGATGAAAAACTGTTTTTT
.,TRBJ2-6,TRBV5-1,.,CASSLGSLSGANVLTF,TGCGCCAGCAGCTTGGGCAGTCTCTCTGGGGCCAACGTCCTGACTTTC
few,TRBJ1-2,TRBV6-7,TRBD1,CASSYSRTGALYGYTF,TGTGCCAGCAGTTACTCAAGGACAGGGGCCCTCTATGGCTACACCTTC
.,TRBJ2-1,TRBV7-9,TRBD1,CASSLRQGVKQFF,TGTGCCAGCAGCTTAAGACAGGGAGTTAAGCAGTTCTTC
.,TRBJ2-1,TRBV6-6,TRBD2,CASSSLAGGLNEQFF,TGTGCCAGCAGTTCGCTAGCGGGGGGGCTTAATGAGCAGTTCTTC
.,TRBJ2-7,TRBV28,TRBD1,CASSPRQGDYEQYF,TGTGCCAGCAGTCCCCGACAGGGGGACTACGAGCAGTACTTC
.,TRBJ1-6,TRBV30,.,CAWKRQSNSPLHF,TGTGCCTGGAAGAGGCAGAGTAATTCACCCCTCCACTTT
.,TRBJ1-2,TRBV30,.,CAWSSTVTRSYGYTF,TGTGCCTGGAGTTCGACAGTCACGAGAAGCTATGGCTACACCTTC
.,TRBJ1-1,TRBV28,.,CASSPSPTEAFF,TGTGCCAGCAGTCCCTCCCCCACTGAAGCTTTCTTT
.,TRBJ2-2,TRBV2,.,CASRENWPRTGELFF,TGTGCCAGCAGGGAAAATTGGCCGAGGACCGGGGAGCTGTTTTTT
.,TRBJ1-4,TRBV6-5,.,CASSGDRGEKLFF,TGTGCCAGCAGCGGGGATCGGGGGGAAAAACTGTTTTTT
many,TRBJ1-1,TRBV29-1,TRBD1,CSGGQAPGTEAFF,TGCAGCGGAGGACAGGCCCCAGGGACTGAAGCTTTCTTT
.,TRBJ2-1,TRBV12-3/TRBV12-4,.,CAVRETYNEQFF,TGTGCCGTCCGGGAAACCTACAATGAGCAGTTCTTC
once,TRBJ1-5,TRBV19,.,CASSIGETSNQPQHF,TGTGCCAGTAGTATAGGAGAAACTAGCAATCAGCCCCAGCATTTT
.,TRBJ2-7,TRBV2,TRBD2,CASSRTSGVSYEQYF,TGTGCCAGCAGTAGGACTAGCGGGGTCTCCTACGAGCAGTACTTC
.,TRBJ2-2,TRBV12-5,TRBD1,CASGRGQGNTGELFF,TGTGCTAGTGGCCGGGGACAGGGGAACACCGGGGAGCTGTTTTTT
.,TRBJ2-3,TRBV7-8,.,CASSLPSTDTQYF,TGTGCCAGCAGCTTACCTAGCACAGATACGCAGTATTTT
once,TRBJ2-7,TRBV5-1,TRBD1,CASSLGQGIMYEQYF,TGCGCCAGCAGCTTGGGACAGGGGATTATGTACGAGCAGTACTTC
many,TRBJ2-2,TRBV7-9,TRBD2,CASSRPGLAGSPGGELFF,TGTGCCAGCAGCCGGCCGGGACTAGCGGGGAGTCCTGGCGGGGAGCTGTTTTTT
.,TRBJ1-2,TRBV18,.,CASSPADINYGYTF,TGTGCCAGCTCACCAGCGGACATTAACTATGGCTACACCTTC
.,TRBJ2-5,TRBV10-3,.,CAISESRGEETQYF,TGTGCCATCAGTGAGTCCAGGGGGGAGGAGACCCAGTACTTC
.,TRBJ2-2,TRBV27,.,CASSLGQTTGELFF,TGTGCCAGCAGTTTAGGGCAGACAACCGGGGAGCTGTTTTTT
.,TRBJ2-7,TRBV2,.,CASTSGGQEDYEQYF,TGTGCCAGCACCTCGGGGGGACAGGAGGACTACGAGCAGTACTTC
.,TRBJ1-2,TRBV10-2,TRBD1,CASSGGQGAGNYGYTF,TGCGCCAGCAGTGGGGGACAGGGGGCGGGAAACTATGGCTACACCTTC
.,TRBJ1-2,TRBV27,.,CASSEDRFYGYTF,TGTGCCAGCAGCGAAGACAGATTCTATGGCTACACCTTC
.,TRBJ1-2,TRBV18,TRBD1,CASSPSGRGKEGYTF,TGTGCCAGCTCACCATCGGGCAGGGGGAAGGAGGGCTACACCTTC
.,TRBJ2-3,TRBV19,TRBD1,CASSKGTGPTDTQYF,TGTGCCAGTAGTAAGGGGACAGGCCCCACAGATACGCAGTATTTT
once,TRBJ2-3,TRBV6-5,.,CASSPPEDFTDTQYF,TGTGCCAGCTCTCCCCCGGAGGACTTTACAGATACGCAGTATTTT
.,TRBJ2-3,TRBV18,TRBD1,CASSPPGQYTDTQYF,TGTGCCAGCTCACCACCGGGACAGTACACAGATACGCAGTATTTT
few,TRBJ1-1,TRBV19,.,CASRRTDSVEAFF,TGTGCCAGTAGGCGCACCGACAGTGTTGAAGCTTTCTTT
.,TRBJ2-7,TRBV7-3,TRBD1,CASSLTGGQGGYLYF,TGTGCCAGCAGCTTAACGGGAGGACAGGGCGGTTATCTGTACTTC
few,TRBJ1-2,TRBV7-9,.,CASSLLGGDVTNYGYTF,TGTGCCAGCAGCTTATTGGGAGGAGACGTTACTAACTATGGCTACACCTTC
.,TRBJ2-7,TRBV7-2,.,CASSFSTGYREQYF,TGTGCCAGCAGCTTTAGTACGGGGTATAGGGAGCAGTACTTC
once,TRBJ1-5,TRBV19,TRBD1,CASSIKGQGEHQPQHF,TGTGCCAGTAGTATAAAGGGACAGGGGGAACATCAGCCCCAGCATTTT
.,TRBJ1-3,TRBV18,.,CASSPGPPHTIYF,TGTGCCAGCTCACCGGGGCCGCCGCACACCATATATTTT
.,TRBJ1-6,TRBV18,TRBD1,CASSPSGQGFTYNSPLHF,TGTGCCAGCTCACCAAGCGGACAGGGGTTCACCTATAATTCACCCCTCCACTTT